A single sample is the source of the 23 T cell receptor beta chains below, sequenced in a study of blood T cell repertoires in COVID-19. Data came from immunoSEQ multiplex PCR; TCRdb stores just in-frame clones and leaves some out. The table shows approximately 240,000 clones, with 70% to 90% occurring only once. Sequenced sample: peripheral blood. The receptors stem from a woman younger than 35 who had recovered from COVID-19.

DNA of the CDR3: TGTGCCTGCTCGGTTGGAAACACCATATATTTT. This codes for CACSVGNTIYF. The chain joins TRBV6-6 to TRBJ1-3, with D uncertain. The CDR3 consists of 11 residues. Germline V gene lookup returns CDR1 MNHNY and CDR2 SVGAGI (reference sequence). Trimming removed 11 bases at V and 3 bases at J, with 8 bases between.

The V and J genes are TRBV5-6 and TRBJ1-5; D unclear. The CDR3 covers 15 residues. Germline lookup yields CDR1 SGHDT and CDR2 YYEEEE. V lost 0 bases and J lost 0, with 7 bases in between. The CDR3, as DNA: TGTGCCAGCAGCTTGGTGGCTGATAGCAATCAGCCCCAGCATTTT. It translates to CASSLVADSNQPQHF. Supplemented by reference TRBV5-6 and TRBJ1-5, the full variable domain reads DAGVTQSPTHLIKTRGQQVTLRCSPKSGHDTVSWYQQALGQGPQFIFQYYEEEERQRGNFPDRFSGHQFPNYSSELNVNALLLGDSALYLCASSLVADSNQPQHFGDGTRLSIL.

This sequence joins TRBV19 and TRBJ1-2; TRBD1 might be the D (6 bases). The CDR3 runs 18 residues. V lost 5 bases, J lost 8 bases, and 30 bases lay in between. The V gene's germline CDR1 is LNHDA and CDR2 SQIVND (reference sequence). The CDR3 reads CASSAPSPEQLKQGGYTF. In DNA form, the CDR3 reads TGTGCCAGTAGTGCGCCATCCCCGGAACAGCTCAAACAGGGAGGCTACACCTTC.

This chain links TRBV25-1 with TRBJ1-6; unclear D gene. The germline V gene encodes CDR1 MGHDK and CDR2 SYGVNS. The V end lost 0 bases, the J end lost 11 bases, and 8 bases lay between the germline ends. The CDR3 is made up of 13 amino acids. CDR3 sequence: CASSEYEGTPLHF. CDR3 DNA sequence: TGTGCCAGCAGTGAATATGAGGGAACACCCCTCCACTTT.

CDR3 sequence reads: CASSFGQQDEQYF. The CDR3 nucleotides are TGTGCCAGCAGCTTTGGACAGCAGGACGAGCAGTACTTC. The chain combines TRBV11-2 with TRBJ2-7; D might be TRBD1 (6 bases). The CDR3 has 13 residues. V lost 3 bases, J lost 5 bases, and 11 bases lay in between. Germline V gene data show CDR1 as SGHAT and CDR2 as FQNNGV.

The V call is TRBV7-2, the J call TRBJ1-3; 7 nucleotides match TRBD1. Germline CDR1 and CDR2: SGHTA and FQGNSA. The V and J ends lost 3 bases and 2 bases, in that order; junction bases with no gene match: 4. The CDR3 runs 15 residues. This CDR3 is CASSLMQGAGNTIYF. In nucleotides, the CDR3 is TGTGCCAGCAGCTTGATGCAGGGGGCTGGAAACACCATATATTTT. The variable domain in full, completed from reference TRBV7-2 and TRBJ1-3, reads GAGVSQSPSNKVTEKGKDVELRCDPISGHTALYWYRQSLGQGLEFLIYFQGNSAPDKSGLPSDRFSAERTGGSVSTLTIQRTQQEDSAVYLCASSLMQGAGNTIYFGEGSWLTVV.

The V gene is TRBV2, the J gene TRBJ1-2, with D possibly TRBD1 on 5 matching bases. The V gene's germline CDR1 is SNHLY and CDR2 FYNNEI. V gave up 5 bases and J gave up 2 bases, with 9 bases separating them. The CDR3 has 13 amino acids. CDR3 in amino acids: CASSRQLNYGYTF. For the CDR3, the DNA is TGTGCCAGCAGTCGACAGCTAAACTATGGCTACACCTTC.

For the CDR3, the DNA is TGTGCCAGCAGCTTACGAGAGTACAATGAGCAGTTCTTC. Its protein product is CASSLREYNEQFF. This chain connects TRBV7-2 to TRBJ2-1; D call uncertain. The V gene's germline CDR1 is SGHTA and CDR2 FQGNSA. The V and J ends lost 2 bases and 4 bases respectively, with 6 bases between them. The CDR3 totals 13 residues.

This chain uses TRBV19 with TRBJ2-1, with 14 bases aligning to TRBD2. The V gene's germline CDR1 is LNHDA and CDR2 SQIVND (reference sequence). After removal of 7 bases from V and 9 bases from J, the junction contained 8 bases not matched to a gene. The CDR3 has 15 residues. The CDR3 spells CASTVGLAGVGEQFF. The CDR3 nucleotides read TGTGCCAGTACCGTGGGACTAGCGGGAGTTGGTGAGCAGTTCTTC.

This sequence joins TRBV27 and TRBJ2-7; D not certain. CDR3 length: 14 amino acids. Trimming took off 7 bases at V and 3 bases at J, with 16 bases between the two ends. Germline CDR1 and CDR2: MNHEY and SMNVEV (reference sequence). The CDR3 reads CASTKIGAVYEQYF. DNA for the CDR3: TGTGCCAGCACCAAAATAGGAGCAGTCTACGAGCAGTACTTC.

In its sample, this clone was seen once. V is TRBV9 and J is TRBJ1-1; 7 bases map to TRBD1. Trimming cost V 4 bases and J 3 bases; bases outside gene matches: 3. From germline, CDR1 is SGDLS and CDR2 YYNGEE. This CDR3 is built from 13 residues. CDR3 sequence: CASSTGTDTEAFF. The CDR3 nucleotides are TGTGCCAGCAGCACCGGGACAGACACTGAAGCTTTCTTT.

V and J are TRBV6-4 and TRBJ2-3; D is possibly TRBD1 (5 bases). Germline lookup yields CDR1 MRHNA and CDR2 SNTAGT. V was shortened by 0 bases and J by 4 bases, with 8 bases between the two germline ends. This CDR3 region has 14 residues. The CDR3, as DNA: TGTGCCAGCAGTGACTCGACAGTAGCAGATACGCAGTATTTT. It translates to CASSDSTVADTQYF.

The chain is built from TRBV29-1 and TRBJ2-1, with 11 bases matching TRBD2. Germline CDR1 and CDR2: SQVTM and ANQGSEA. The V gene end was trimmed by 4 bases and the J gene end by 6 bases; junction bases not matched to a gene: 2. The CDR3 totals 13 residues. The CDR3 DNA sequence: TGCAGCGTTGTTAGCGGGAGGGCCAATGAGCAGTTCTTC. Amino acid sequence: CSVVSGRANEQFF.

The chain carries TRBV5-1 and TRBJ2-6; the match to TRBD1 covers 7 bases. CDR1 and CDR2 (germline): SGHRS, YFSETQ. After removal of 6 bases from V and 2 bases from J, the junction contained 8 bases not matched to a gene. The CDR3 is 16 amino acids. CDR3 nucleotide sequence: TGCGCCAGCACTTTTATAACAGGGGCTGGGGCCAACGTCCTGACTTTC. Amino acids: CASTFITGAGANVLTF.

The V call is TRBV10-1, the J call TRBJ2-2; TRBD1 is a possible D gene (8 bases). Germline V gives CDR1 WNHNN, CDR2 SYGVQD (reference sequence). This CDR3 has 19 amino acids. V dropped 2 bases and J dropped 2 bases, with 21 bases sitting between them. The CDR3 nucleotides read TGCGCCAGCAGTGAGAGGCAGGGGGCTAGCGGACCAAACACCGGGGAGCTGTTTTTT. Amino acids: CASSERQGASGPNTGELFF.

V and J are TRBV7-6 and TRBJ1-2; no definite D call. The CDR3 contains 11 residues. The V end lost 5 bases, the J end lost 7 bases, and 8 bases lay between the germline ends. Looked up from germline, CDR1 is SGHVS and CDR2 is FNYEAQ. CDR3 residues: CASSRGGGYTF. The CDR3 nucleotides are TGTGCCAGCAGCCGCGGCGGTGGCTACACCTTC.

The gene calls are TRBV9 and TRBJ1-6; 9 bases agree with TRBD1. Germline CDR1 is SGDLS and CDR2 is YYNGEE. The CDR3 runs to 13 residues. J gave up 10 bases and V 7 bases, and 6 bases lay outside the gene matches. As DNA, the CDR3 is TGTGCCAGCCGCCGGACAGGGGACTCACCCCTCCACTTT. Protein sequence: CASRRTGDSPLHF.

The chain is built from TRBV7-6 and TRBJ1-2; D is undetermined. Deletions cut 1 base from V and 6 bases from J, with 6 bases between. Germline V gene sequence: CDR1 SGHVS, CDR2 FNYEAQ. The CDR3 runs to 12 residues. The CDR3 region has the DNA TGTGCCAGCAGCTTAGAGCCGGATGGCTACACCTTC. It is translated as CASSLEPDGYTF.

The chain joins TRBV5-5 to TRBJ2-5; D may be TRBD2 (6 bases). The CDR3 covers 14 residues. The germline V gene has CDR1 SGHKS and CDR2 YYEKEE (reference sequence). Trimming stripped 0 bases from V and 1 base from J, with 7 bases between. CDR3 nucleotide sequence: TGTGCCAGCAGCTTGGTGGGGGGCCAAGAGACCCAGTACTTC. This encodes CASSLVGGQETQYF.

This clone has more than one count but fewer than ten. This sequence joins TRBV7-8 and TRBJ2-7; the match to TRBD2 covers 10 bases. The J segment lost 3 bases and the V segment lost 5 bases, leaving 10 bases of the junction unmatched. CDR1 and CDR2 from the germline V gene are SGHVS and FQNEAQ. CDR3 length: 16 amino acids. For the CDR3, the DNA is TGTGCCAGCAGCCGAGCAGGTTCTAGCGGGAGCTACGAGCAGTACTTC. Protein product: CASSRAGSSGSYEQYF.

V usage is TRBV2 and J usage is TRBJ1-2; D is uncertain. Germline V gene sequence: CDR1 SNHLY, CDR2 FYNNEI. This CDR3 has 13 residues. V lost 3 bases, J lost 4 bases, and 9 bases lay in between. The CDR3 DNA is TGTGCCAGCAGTGAGGGAGCGCTCTATGGCTACACCTTC. Translating it yields CASSEGALYGYTF.

This chain uses TRBV7-9 with TRBJ2-7; 10 nucleotides agree with TRBD2. Per the germline V gene, CDR1 is SEHNR and CDR2 is FQNEAQ (reference sequence). Germline trimming cut 1 base from V and 12 bases from J; bases unmatched to any gene: 6. The CDR3 consists of 13 residues. CDR3 sequence reads: CASSLEGSGRWYF. In DNA form, the CDR3 reads TGTGCCAGCAGCTTAGAGGGTAGCGGGAGGTGGTACTTC. The whole variable domain, filled in from reference TRBV7-9 and TRBJ2-7, reads DTGVSQNPRHKITKRGQNVTFRCDPISEHNRLYWYRQTLGQGPEFLTYFQNEAQLEKSRLLSDRFSAERPKGSFSTLEIQRTEQGDSAMYLCASSLEGSGRWYFGPGTRLTVT.

The chain is built from TRBV19 and TRBJ2-7, with D possibly matching TRBD1 (5 bases). This CDR3 is 13 amino acids long. V lost 4 bases and J 5 bases, leaving 12 bases between the germline ends. Germline assignment: CDR1 LNHDA and CDR2 SQIVND (reference sequence). CDR3 in amino acids: CASSKGNNNEQYF. In nucleotides, the CDR3 is TGTGCCAGTAGTAAGGGGAACAACAACGAGCAGTACTTC.